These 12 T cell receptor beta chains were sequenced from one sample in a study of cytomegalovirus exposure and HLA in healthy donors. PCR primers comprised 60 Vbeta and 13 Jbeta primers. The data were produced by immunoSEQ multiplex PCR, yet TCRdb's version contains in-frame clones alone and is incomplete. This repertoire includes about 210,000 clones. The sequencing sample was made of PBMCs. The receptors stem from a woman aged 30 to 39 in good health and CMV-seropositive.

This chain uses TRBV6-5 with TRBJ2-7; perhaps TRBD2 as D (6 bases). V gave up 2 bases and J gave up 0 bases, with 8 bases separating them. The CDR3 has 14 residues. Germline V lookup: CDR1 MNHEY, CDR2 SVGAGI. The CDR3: CASSYRESSYEQYF. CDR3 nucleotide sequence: TGTGCCAGCAGTTACCGGGAGAGCTCCTACGAGCAGTACTTC.

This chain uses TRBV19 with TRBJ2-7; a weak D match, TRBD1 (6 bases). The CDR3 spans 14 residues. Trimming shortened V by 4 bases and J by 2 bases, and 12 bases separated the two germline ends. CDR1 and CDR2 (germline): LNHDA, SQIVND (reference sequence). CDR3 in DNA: TGTGCCAGTAGTACGGACAGTAAGGCCTACGAGCAGTACTTC. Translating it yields CASSTDSKAYEQYF.

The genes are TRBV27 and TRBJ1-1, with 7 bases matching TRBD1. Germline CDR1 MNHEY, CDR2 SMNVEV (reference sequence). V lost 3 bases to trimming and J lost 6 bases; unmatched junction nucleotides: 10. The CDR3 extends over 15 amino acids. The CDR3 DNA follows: TGTGCCAGCAGTTTTAGCTCAGGGGGTGGAGCTGAAGCTTTCTTT. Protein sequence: CASSFSSGGGAEAFF.

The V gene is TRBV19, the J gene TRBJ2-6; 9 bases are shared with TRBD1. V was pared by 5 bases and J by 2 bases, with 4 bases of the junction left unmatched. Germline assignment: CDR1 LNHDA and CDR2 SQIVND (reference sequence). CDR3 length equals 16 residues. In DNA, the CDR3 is TGTGCCAGTAGTTTAACAGGGGGCGCTGGGGCCAACGTCCTGACTTTC. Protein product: CASSLTGGAGANVLTF. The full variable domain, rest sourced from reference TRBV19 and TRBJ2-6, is DGGITQSPKYLFRKEGQNVTLSCEQNLNHDAMYWYRQDPGQGLRLIYYSQIVNDFQKGDIAEGYSVSREKKESFPLTVTSAQKNPTAFYLCASSLTGGAGANVLTFGAGSRLTVL.

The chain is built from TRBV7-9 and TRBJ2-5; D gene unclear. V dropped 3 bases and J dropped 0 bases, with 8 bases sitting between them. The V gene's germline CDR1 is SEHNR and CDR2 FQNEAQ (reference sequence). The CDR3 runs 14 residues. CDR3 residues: CASSFFGDQETQYF. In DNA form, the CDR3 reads TGTGCCAGCAGCTTCTTCGGTGACCAAGAGACCCAGTACTTC.

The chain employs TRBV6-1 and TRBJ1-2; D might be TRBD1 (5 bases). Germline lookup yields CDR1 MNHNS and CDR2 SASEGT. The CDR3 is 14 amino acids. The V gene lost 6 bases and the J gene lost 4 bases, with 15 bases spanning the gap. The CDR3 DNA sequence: TGTGCCAGCAGCCCCCAGACGGGGGTCTATGGCTACACCTTC. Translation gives CASSPQTGVYGYTF.

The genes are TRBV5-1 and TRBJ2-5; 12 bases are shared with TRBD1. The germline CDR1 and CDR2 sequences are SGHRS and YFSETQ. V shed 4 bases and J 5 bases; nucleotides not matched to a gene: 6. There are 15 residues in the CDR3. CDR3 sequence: CASSPGTGGGETQYF. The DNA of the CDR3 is TGCGCCAGCAGCCCTGGGACAGGGGGCGGGGAGACCCAGTACTTC. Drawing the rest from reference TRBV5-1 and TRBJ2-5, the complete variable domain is KAGVTQTPRYLIKTRGQQVTLSCSPISGHRSVSWYQQTPGQGLQFLFEYFSETQRNKGNFPGRFSGRQFSNSRSEMNVSTLELGDSALYLCASSPGTGGGETQYFGPGTRLLVL.

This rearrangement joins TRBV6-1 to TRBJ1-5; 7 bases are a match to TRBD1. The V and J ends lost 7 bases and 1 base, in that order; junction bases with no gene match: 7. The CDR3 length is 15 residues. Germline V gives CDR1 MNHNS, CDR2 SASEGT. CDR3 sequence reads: CASTGGTASNQPQHF. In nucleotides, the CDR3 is TGTGCCAGCACTGGAGGGACAGCCAGCAATCAGCCCCAGCATTTT.

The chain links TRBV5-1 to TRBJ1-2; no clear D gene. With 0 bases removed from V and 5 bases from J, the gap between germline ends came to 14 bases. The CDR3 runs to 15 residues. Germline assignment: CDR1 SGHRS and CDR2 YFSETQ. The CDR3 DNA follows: TGCGCCAGCAGCTTGGAAGCAGGTGGGCTATATGGCTACACCTTC. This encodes CASSLEAGGLYGYTF.

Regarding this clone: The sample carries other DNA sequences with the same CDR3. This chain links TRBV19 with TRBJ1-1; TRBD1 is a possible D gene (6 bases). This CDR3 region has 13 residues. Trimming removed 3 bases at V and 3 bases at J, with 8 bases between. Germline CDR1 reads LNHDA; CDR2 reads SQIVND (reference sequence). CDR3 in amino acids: CASSIGQYTEAFF. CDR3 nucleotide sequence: TGTGCCAGTAGTATCGGACAGTACACTGAAGCTTTCTTT.

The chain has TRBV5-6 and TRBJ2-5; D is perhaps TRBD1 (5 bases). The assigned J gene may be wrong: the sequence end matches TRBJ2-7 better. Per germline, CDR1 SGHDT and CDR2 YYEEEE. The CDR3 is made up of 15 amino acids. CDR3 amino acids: CASSLGDWGPYEQYF. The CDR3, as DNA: TGTGCCAGCAGCTTGGGGGATTGGGGCCCCTACGAGCAGTACTTC.

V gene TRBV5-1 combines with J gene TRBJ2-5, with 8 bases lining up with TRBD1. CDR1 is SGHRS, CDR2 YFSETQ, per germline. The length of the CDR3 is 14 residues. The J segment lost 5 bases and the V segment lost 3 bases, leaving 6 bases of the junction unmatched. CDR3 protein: CASSSNRGRETQYF. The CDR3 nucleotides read TGCGCCAGCAGCTCTAACAGGGGGAGGGAGACCCAGTACTTC.